This is a list of T cell receptor beta chains from one sample in a study of beta chain features in type 1 diabetes. Method: immunoSEQ multiplex PCR; TCRdb's copy keeps in-frame clones and lacks some. Here the sample spans 150,000 to 200,000 clones, just over 9% being singletons. Sample: central memory CD4+ T cells from blood. These receptors all stem from a woman aged 18-29 years in good health. CDR3s include the opening cysteine and the closing phenylalanine or tryptophan. D genes are given only for firm matches. Only part of the rows carry a size: once, few, many, or a class if the clone is expanded.

d_gene: NA; j_gene: TRBJ2-7; v_gene: TRBV5-1; abundance: once; CDR3nt: TGCGCCAGCAGCACTTCATTTAGCGCCGCCAACTACGAGCAGTACTTC; CDR3aa: CASSTSFSAANYEQYF
d_gene: TRBD2; j_gene: TRBJ2-5; v_gene: TRBV6-6; abundance: few; CDR3nt: TGTGCCAGCAGCCCTCCGGGGGGGGTCCAAGAGACCCAGTACTTC; CDR3aa: CASSPPGGVQETQYF
d_gene: TRBD1; j_gene: TRBJ2-7; v_gene: TRBV15; abundance: few; CDR3nt: TGTGCCACCAGCAGCGACAGACAGGGCCGTATCTACGAGCAGTACTTC; CDR3aa: CATSSDRQGRIYEQYF
d_gene: NA; j_gene: TRBJ1-1; v_gene: TRBV27; abundance: few; CDR3nt: TGTGCCACCCAGTTTTTGAACACTGAAGCTTTCTTT; CDR3aa: CATQFLNTEAFF
d_gene: TRBD1; j_gene: TRBJ1-2; v_gene: TRBV18; abundance: NA; CDR3nt: TGTGCCAGCTCAGTACCGGGACAGTACTATGGCTACACCTTC; CDR3aa: CASSVPGQYYGYTF
d_gene: TRBD1; j_gene: TRBJ2-7; v_gene: TRBV5-4; abundance: NA; CDR3nt: TGTGCCAGCAGCTTCGGACAGGCACCAGGTGGGACCTACGAGCAGTACTTC; CDR3aa: CASSFGQAPGGTYEQYF
d_gene: TRBD1; j_gene: TRBJ2-7; v_gene: TRBV10-3; abundance: few; CDR3nt: TGTGCCATCAGCCGGGACAGGGGGCATGAGTACTTC; CDR3aa: CAISRDRGHEYF
d_gene: NA; j_gene: TRBJ2-7; v_gene: TRBV14; abundance: NA; CDR3nt: TGTGCCAGCAGCCAAGATAGTAGCGCGAGCTCCTACGAGCAGTACTTC; CDR3aa: CASSQDSSASSYEQYF
d_gene: NA; j_gene: TRBJ2-7; v_gene: TRBV5-4; abundance: NA; CDR3nt: TGTGCCAGCAGCTCCGTATACGAGCAGTACTTC; CDR3aa: CASSSVYEQYF
d_gene: TRBD2; j_gene: TRBJ2-7; v_gene: TRBV10-3; abundance: NA; CDR3nt: TGTGCCAGCAGTCTGCTTCGGACTAGCGGGTCCAACGAGCAGTACTTC; CDR3aa: CASSLLRTSGSNEQYF
d_gene: TRBD1; j_gene: TRBJ1-6; v_gene: TRBV11-1; abundance: few; CDR3nt: TGTGCCAGCAGCCCGGGACAGGGGGCAAGGTCACCCCTCCACTTT; CDR3aa: CASSPGQGARSPLHF
d_gene: TRBD2; j_gene: TRBJ2-7; v_gene: TRBV11-2; abundance: NA; CDR3nt: TGTGCCAGCAGCAAGCTTCTAGCGGGGGACTACGAGCAGTACTTC; CDR3aa: CASSKLLAGDYEQYF
d_gene: NA; j_gene: TRBJ1-1; v_gene: TRBV9; abundance: NA; CDR3nt: TGTGCCAGCAGCGTAGAGGCAGAATTAAGGAGTGAAGCTTTCTTT; CDR3aa: CASSVEAELRSEAFF
d_gene: TRBD1; j_gene: TRBJ2-2; v_gene: TRBV7-9; abundance: NA; CDR3nt: TGTGCCAGCAGCTTCTGGACAGGGCGGGACACCGGGGAGCTGTTTTTT; CDR3aa: CASSFWTGRDTGELFF
d_gene: NA; j_gene: TRBJ1-2; v_gene: TRBV19; abundance: NA; CDR3nt: TGTGCCAGTAGCCTCGACAGAGCTGGCGGCTACACCTTC; CDR3aa: CASSLDRAGGYTF
d_gene: NA; j_gene: TRBJ2-4; v_gene: TRBV4-2; abundance: many; CDR3nt: TGTGCCAGCAGCCAAGCTGACATCCTAGCCAAAAACATTCAGTACTTC; CDR3aa: CASSQADILAKNIQYF
d_gene: NA; j_gene: TRBJ1-2; v_gene: TRBV9; abundance: NA; CDR3nt: TGTGCCAGCAGCGTAGACGGGATTTCCTATGGCTACACCTTC; CDR3aa: CASSVDGISYGYTF
d_gene: TRBD2; j_gene: TRBJ2-2; v_gene: TRBV5-1; abundance: few; CDR3nt: TGCGCCAGCCGGGTCGGGAGGGCCGTCGTCGCCGGGGAGCTGTTTTTT; CDR3aa: CASRVGRAVVAGELFF
d_gene: TRBD1; j_gene: TRBJ1-1; v_gene: TRBV9; abundance: NA; CDR3nt: TGTGCCAGCAGCGTTGGCGACAGGGCCACTGAAGCTTTCTTT; CDR3aa: CASSVGDRATEAFF
d_gene: TRBD1; j_gene: TRBJ1-2; v_gene: TRBV11-2; abundance: few; CDR3nt: TGTGCCAGCAGCTTAGGCGACAGGGCCGCGGGGGGCTACACCTTC; CDR3aa: CASSLGDRAAGGYTF
d_gene: TRBD2; j_gene: TRBJ2-1; v_gene: TRBV2; abundance: NA; CDR3nt: TGTGCCAGCAGTGATCGGGAGCGGGAGGGCCGCCGGTTCTTC; CDR3aa: CASSDREREGRRFF
d_gene: TRBD1; j_gene: TRBJ1-2; v_gene: TRBV18; abundance: NA; CDR3nt: TGTGCCAGCTCACTACAACACGGGACAGGCGACTATGGCTACACCTTC; CDR3aa: CASSLQHGTGDYGYTF
d_gene: NA; j_gene: TRBJ1-1; v_gene: TRBV15; abundance: few; CDR3nt: TGTGCCACCAGCAGAGATCTGGGGGCGGAAGCTTTCTTT; CDR3aa: CATSRDLGAEAFF
d_gene: TRBD2; j_gene: TRBJ2-3; v_gene: TRBV7-9; abundance: NA; CDR3nt: TGTGCCAGCAGTCCACTAGCGTCAGATACGCAGTATTTT; CDR3aa: CASSPLASDTQYF
d_gene: NA; j_gene: TRBJ1-2; v_gene: TRBV29-1; abundance: many; CDR3nt: TGCAGCGTTGGTGGGGGCGAGGGATATGGCTACACCTTC; CDR3aa: CSVGGGEGYGYTF
d_gene: TRBD2; j_gene: TRBJ2-1; v_gene: TRBV15; abundance: NA; CDR3nt: TGTGCCACCAGCGGCGGGACTAGCGGGGACAATGAGCAGTTCTTC; CDR3aa: CATSGGTSGDNEQFF
d_gene: NA; j_gene: TRBJ1-6; v_gene: TRBV18; abundance: NA; CDR3nt: TGTGCCAGCTCACCAGGGACGGGGGGGAATTCACCCCTCCACTTT; CDR3aa: CASSPGTGGNSPLHF
d_gene: NA; j_gene: TRBJ1-1; v_gene: TRBV7-9; abundance: few; CDR3nt: TGTGCCAGCAGCTTTTGGGCTCAGGGCAACACTGAAGCTTTCTTT; CDR3aa: CASSFWAQGNTEAFF
d_gene: TRBD2; j_gene: TRBJ2-1; v_gene: TRBV19; abundance: few; CDR3nt: TGTGCCACCAAAGGGGGCGGGAGGGTTAATGAGCAGTTCTTC; CDR3aa: CATKGGGRVNEQFF
d_gene: TRBD1; j_gene: TRBJ1-5; v_gene: TRBV2; abundance: few; CDR3nt: TGTGCCAGCAGCGGACAGGGGATTGGCAATCAGCCCCAGCATTTT; CDR3aa: CASSGQGIGNQPQHF
d_gene: NA; j_gene: TRBJ2-3; v_gene: TRBV11-2; abundance: few; CDR3nt: TGTGCCAGCAGCCACTTTAAAAGATCGGGGGGCTCCCCTACAGATACGCAGTATTTT; CDR3aa: CASSHFKRSGGSPTDTQYF
d_gene: NA; j_gene: TRBJ2-7; v_gene: TRBV5-1; abundance: NA; CDR3nt: TGCGCCAGCAGTTCCGGGGACTGGGGATACGAGCAGTACTTC; CDR3aa: CASSSGDWGYEQYF
d_gene: NA; j_gene: TRBJ2-7; v_gene: TRBV11-2; abundance: NA; CDR3nt: TGTGCCAGCAGCTTCGGACAATACGAGCAGTACTTC; CDR3aa: CASSFGQYEQYF
d_gene: TRBD1; j_gene: TRBJ1-2; v_gene: TRBV30; abundance: NA; CDR3nt: TGTGCCTGGGCCGAGACAGGGGTCGGCTACACCTTC; CDR3aa: CAWAETGVGYTF
d_gene: TRBD2; j_gene: TRBJ2-5; v_gene: TRBV30; abundance: few; CDR3nt: TGTGCCTGGACCTCCGGACTAGCGGGCCAAGAGACCCAGTACTTC; CDR3aa: CAWTSGLAGQETQYF
d_gene: NA; j_gene: TRBJ2-7; v_gene: TRBV7-8; abundance: NA; CDR3nt: TGTGCCAGCAGCCCTACATACGCGAGGGCGGGCTCCTACGAGCAGTACTTC; CDR3aa: CASSPTYARAGSYEQYF
d_gene: NA; j_gene: TRBJ2-3; v_gene: TRBV6-1; abundance: NA; CDR3nt: TGTGCCAGCAGGATCTCGACTCTTACAGATACGCAGTATTTT; CDR3aa: CASRISTLTDTQYF
d_gene: NA; j_gene: TRBJ2-1; v_gene: TRBV10-3; abundance: few; CDR3nt: TGTGCCATCAGCTCCTCAGGGAATGAGCAGTTCTTC; CDR3aa: CAISSSGNEQFF
d_gene: TRBD2; j_gene: TRBJ2-6; v_gene: TRBV9; abundance: few; CDR3nt: TGTGCCAGCAGCGTAGCGGGACTAGCGGGAGCATCCTCTGGGGCCAACGTCCTGACTTTC; CDR3aa: CASSVAGLAGASSGANVLTF
d_gene: TRBD1; j_gene: TRBJ2-5; v_gene: TRBV5-1; abundance: NA; CDR3nt: TGCGCCAGCAGCTCGTCCCGGACAGGGCGAGAGACCCAGTACTTC; CDR3aa: CASSSSRTGRETQYF
d_gene: NA; j_gene: TRBJ2-5; v_gene: TRBV4-1; abundance: NA; CDR3nt: TGCGCCAGCAGCCAAGGGCACGGGAACCAAGAGACCCAGTACTTC; CDR3aa: CASSQGHGNQETQYF